These T cell receptor beta chains were read from a single sample in a study of shared clonotypes between healthy human individuals. Using immunoSEQ multiplex PCR, the repertoire was profiled, and TCRdb retains in-frame clones only, with some absent. This table has some 1.4 million clones, approximately 97% appearing once. The sample was naive CD4+ T cells sorted from blood. The receptors were sampled from a young man in good health. Each CDR3 is given with its conserved first and last residue. A D gene is named only where the DNA matches it firmly. The size entry is marked missing in some rows and otherwise reads once, few, many or a size class.

D	J	size	V	CDR3	DNA
.	TRBJ2-2	.	TRBV5-1	CASSLDSGIYTGELFF	TGCGCCAGCAGCTTGGACTCCGGGATCTACACCGGGGAGCTGTTTTTT
TRBD2	TRBJ2-7	once	TRBV28	CASSLPGGPSYEQYF	TGTGCCAGCAGTTTACCGGGAGGCCCCTCCTACGAGCAGTACTTC
.	TRBJ1-2	.	TRBV27	CASSLSGYGYTF	TGTGCCAGCAGTTTATCAGGGTACGGCTACACCTTC
.	TRBJ1-1	.	TRBV29-1	CSVLDRNTEAFF	TGCAGCGTCTTGGACCGGAACACTGAAGCTTTCTTT
TRBD1	TRBJ1-5	.	TRBV28	CASRPGQGWAQPQHF	TGTGCCAGCAGGCCGGGACAGGGGTGGGCTCAGCCCCAGCATTTT
TRBD2	TRBJ2-3	.	TRBV5-4	CASNQGLAGITDTQYF	TGTGCCAGCAACCAAGGGCTAGCGGGGATCACAGATACGCAGTATTTT
.	TRBJ2-4	.	TRBV2	CASRYDSNPKNIQYF	TGTGCCAGCAGATACGACAGTAACCCTAAAAACATTCAGTACTTC
.	TRBJ2-7	.	TRBV19	CASSLQGGEQYF	TGTGCCAGTAGTCTCCAGGGGGGCGAGCAGTACTTC
TRBD1	TRBJ2-4	.	TRBV5-1	CASSLAGQKNIQYF	TGCGCCAGCAGCTTGGCGGGACAGAAAAACATTCAGTACTTC
.	TRBJ1-3	.	TRBV10-3	CAISDLPRQGRWDTIYF	TGTGCCATCAGTGATTTACCAAGGCAGGGGCGGTGGGACACCATATATTTT
.	TRBJ1-1	.	TRBV2	CASSEAENTEAFF	TGTGCCAGCAGTGAAGCGGAGAACACTGAAGCTTTCTTT
TRBD2	TRBJ2-2	.	TRBV5-1	CASSLDLAGESGELFF	TGCGCCAGCAGCTTGGACTTAGCGGGAGAGTCCGGGGAGCTGTTTTTT
.	TRBJ2-7	.	TRBV5-6	CASSLGTLGDYEQYF	TGTGCCAGCAGCTTGGGTACCTTAGGGGACTACGAGCAGTACTTC
.	TRBJ2-7	.	TRBV18	CASSPELTRHEQYF	TGTGCCAGCTCACCAGAGCTTACACGCCACGAGCAGTACTTC
TRBD2	TRBJ2-7	.	TRBV5-1	CASSRTSLTYEQYF	TGCGCCAGCAGCAGGACTAGCCTGACCTACGAGCAGTACTTC
.	TRBJ1-2	once	TRBV6-1	CASSVRGPRYYGYTF	TGTGCCAGCAGTGTAAGGGGACCGAGATACTATGGCTACACCTTC
.	TRBJ2-7	.	TRBV6-6	CASSYVAGQGGEQYF	TGTGCCAGCAGTTACGTTGCGGGACAAGGAGGCGAGCAGTACTTC
.	TRBJ2-3	once	TRBV27	CASSIRTASISTDTQYF	TGTGCCAGCAGTATTAGGACAGCTTCCATTAGCACAGATACGCAGTATTTT
.	TRBJ1-5	.	TRBV5-4	CASSLGGGDSNQPQHF	TGTGCCAGCAGCTTAGGGGGAGGGGATAGCAATCAGCCCCAGCATTTT
TRBD1	TRBJ2-7	few	TRBV28	CASSTGGLSYEQYF	TGTGCCAGCTCAACAGGGGGACTCTCCTACGAGCAGTACTTC